This TCR beta chain was recovered during a study of cytomegalovirus exposure and HLA in healthy donors. Study-wide context: Earlier, 110 million or so unique TCR beta sequences were recovered from roughly 200 million T cells by an analysis. Most genotyped donors, 81% of 300 to 400, had Caucasian-associated genetic ancestry. Study-wide points: Later on, analysis showed that most CMV-associated TCR beta chains appeared to be HLA-restricted. The classifier was said to identify cytomegalovirus status with high specificity and sensitivity.

Points on this clone: Its antigen remains unidentified.

The PCR used 60 Vbeta and 13 Jbeta primers. Only in-frame clones appear in the TCRdb table, and some are missing; sequencing was by immunoSEQ multiplex PCR. In all, the sample yields tens of thousands of clones. The CDR3 is 16 residues long. Germline values: CDR1 SGHNT, CDR2 YYREEE (reference sequence). V trimming: 2 bases; J trimming: 1 base; junction bases outside the gene matches: 7. The sequence was collected from a woman between 45 and 60 years old in good health and CMV-seropositive. The sequencing sample was made of PBMCs. This chain links TRBV5-4 with TRBJ2-3; 7 bases line up with TRBD2. CDR3 sequence (DNA): TGTGCCAGCAGCTTTGGGGCGGGAGTCCGCACAGATACGCAGTATTTT. Translation: CASSFGAGVRTDTQYF.